The next 31 T cell receptor beta chains were all read from a single sample in a study of blood T cell repertoires in COVID-19 (dated by TCRdb to about 2020). The library was obtained by the immunoSEQ multiplex PCR assay. Held by TCRdb, this immuneACCESS table contains in-frame sequences only and omits some clones. Under half of the omission traces to an unresolved V gene where checked; the cause of the rest is unknown. The sample data list some 350,000 clones, and around 87% of these were observed just once. 5.3% of the sample goes to the ten largest clones. Specimen: PBMCs or T cells enriched from blood (not recorded which). All receptors come from a woman in her twenties or thirties who had recovered from COVID-19.

The chain is built from TRBV9 and TRBJ2-3; TRBD1 matches at 7 bases. The CDR3 length is 16 residues. The V gene end was trimmed by 0 bases and the J gene end by 1 base; junction bases not matched to a gene: 5. Per the germline V gene, CDR1 is SGDLS and CDR2 is YYNGEE. As DNA, the CDR3 is TGTGCCAGCAGCGTAGGAAGGGGGCCCGGCACAGATACGCAGTATTTT. Translation gives CASSVGRGPGTDTQYF. Variable domain in full (rest from reference TRBV9 and TRBJ2-3): DSGVTQTPKHLITATGQRVTLRCSPRSGDLSVYWYQQSLDQGLQFLIQYYNGEERAKGNILERFSAQQFPDLHSELNLSSLELGDSALYFCASSVGRGPGTDTQYFGPGTRLTVL.

The chain carries TRBV28 and TRBJ2-7; TRBD1 is a possible D gene (5 bases). Germline V gene lookup returns CDR1 MDHEN and CDR2 SYDVKM. Trimming removed 3 bases at V and 0 bases at J, with 12 bases between. The CDR3 has 15 residues. The CDR3 DNA reads as TGTGCCAGCAGTTTGCTGGGGCCTAGCTCCTACGAGCAGTACTTC. Encoded protein: CASSLLGPSSYEQYF.

The rearrangement joins TRBV27 to TRBJ1-2; TRBD1 matches 9 bases. The germline V gene has CDR1 MNHEY and CDR2 SMNVEV (reference sequence). Trimming removed 5 bases from V and 3 bases from J; junction bases left unmatched: 7. CDR3 length equals 15 residues. CDR3 coding DNA: TGTGCCAGCAGTCCACAGGGGGCGAAAGACTATGGCTACACCTTC. Its protein product is CASSPQGAKDYGYTF.

This clone was picked up one time. V and J are TRBV27 and TRBJ1-2, with D tentatively TRBD1 (5 bases). Germline CDR1 MNHEY, CDR2 SMNVEV (reference sequence). V was clipped by 10 bases and J by 4 bases, with 19 bases between them. CDR3 size: 14 residues. CDR3 protein: CATRGGGEVYGYTF. CDR3 sequence (DNA): TGTGCCACCCGGGGGGGAGGCGAGGTCTATGGCTACACCTTC.

The gene calls are TRBV19 and TRBJ2-1; tentative D call: TRBD2 (6 bases). This CDR3 comprises 16 residues. Per the germline V gene, CDR1 is LNHDA and CDR2 is SQIVND (reference sequence). V dropped 4 bases and J dropped 10 bases, with 23 bases sitting between them. CDR3 in amino acids: CASSNLLAPSRREQFF. The CDR3, as DNA: TGTGCCAGTAGTAACTTACTAGCTCCCTCTCGCAGAGAGCAGTTCTTC.

In the case of this clone: Additional DNA sequences in this sample encode the identical CDR3. V and J are TRBV5-1 and TRBJ2-2; D unclear. The CDR3 contains 14 residues. The ends were cut back, 0 bases at V and 1 base at J, with 4 bases in the middle. Germline assignment: CDR1 SGHRS and CDR2 YFSETQ. CDR3 sequence (DNA): TGCGCCAGCAGCTTGGGGCAGAACACCGGGGAGCTGTTTTTT. Its translation is CASSLGQNTGELFF.

This clone has only one observation. J is TRBJ1-6 and V is TRBV10-3; 7 nucleotides align to TRBD1. The CDR3 contains 14 residues. The V gene's germline CDR1 is ENHRY and CDR2 SYGVKD. J gave up 13 bases and V 6 bases, and 12 bases lay outside the gene matches. CDR3 residues: CAIRGDAGGQPLHF. Written as DNA, the CDR3 is TGTGCCATCAGGGGGGATGCAGGGGGTCAGCCCCTCCACTTT.

This clone was counted once. In DNA form, the CDR3 reads TGTGCCAGCGGCTCGGACAGGGCTTCACCCCTCCACTTT. Translating it yields CASGSDRASPLHF. The chain combines TRBV2 with TRBJ1-6; 8 bases are shared with TRBD1. CDR3 length: 13 residues. The V segment lost 8 bases and the J segment 9 bases; nucleotides outside the gene matches: 6. The V gene's germline CDR1 is SNHLY and CDR2 FYNNEI.

A single count supports this clone. The rearrangement uses TRBV4-1 and TRBJ2-1; D might be TRBD1 (6 bases). The CDR3 runs to 15 residues. CDR1 is MGHRA and CDR2 is YSYEKL in the germline V gene. Trimming pared 0 bases from V and 8 bases from J, leaving 14 bases between. Here the CDR3 DNA reads TGCGCCAGCAGCCAAGAGCCAAATTCAGGGGATGAGCAGTTCTTC. Translation gives CASSQEPNSGDEQFF.

V is TRBV3-1 (or the pseudogene TRBV3-2) and J is TRBJ2-7; 8 bases match TRBD1. V trimming: 1 base; J trimming: 4 bases; junction bases outside the gene matches: 6. CDR1 and CDR2 (germline): LGHDT, YNNKEL (reference sequence). The CDR3 consists of 15 residues. The CDR3: CASSQVQGAKYEQYF. DNA of the CDR3: TGTGCCAGCAGCCAAGTCCAGGGGGCGAAATACGAGCAGTACTTC.

The genes are TRBV5-5 and TRBJ1-5; no clear D gene. V was clipped by 4 bases and J by 5 bases, with 19 bases between them. Germline CDR1 and CDR2: SGHKS and YYEKEE (reference sequence). The CDR3 covers 16 residues. The CDR3 is CASSPPHSATDQPQHF. CDR3 nucleotide sequence: TGTGCCAGCAGCCCCCCCCATTCAGCGACTGATCAGCCCCAGCATTTT. The entire variable domain, with the rest obtained from reference TRBV5-5 and TRBJ1-5, is as follows: DAGVTQSPTHLIKTRGQQVTLRCSPISGHKSVSWYQQVLGQGPQFIFQYYEKEERGRGNFPDRFSARQFPNYSSELNVNALLLGDSALYLCASSPPHSATDQPQHFGDGTRLSIL.

The chain carries TRBV5-5 and TRBJ2-5; 7 bases line up with TRBD2. The CDR3 is 14 amino acids. V shed 4 bases and J 3 bases; nucleotides not matched to a gene: 6. The germline V gene encodes CDR1 SGHKS and CDR2 YYEKEE (reference sequence). The CDR3: CASSPYLAEETQYF. CDR3 coding DNA: TGTGCCAGCAGCCCCTACCTAGCGGAAGAGACCCAGTACTTC.

The chain carries TRBV19 and TRBJ2-7, with TRBD1 identical over 8 bases. CDR3 length equals 12 residues. The V gene end was trimmed by 11 bases and the J gene end by 2 bases; junction bases not matched to a gene: 5. CDR1 is LNHDA and CDR2 is SQIVND in the germline V gene (reference sequence). The CDR3 nucleotides read TGTGCCGGGTACAGGGGGGCCTACGAGCAGTACTTC. The encoded protein is CAGYRGAYEQYF.

This clone was counted a few times. This chain joins TRBV6-1 and TRBJ2-7; 11 nucleotides agree with TRBD1. The germline gives CDR1 MNHNS, CDR2 SASEGT. The CDR3 is 15 residues long. V lost 1 base to trimming and J lost 2 bases; unmatched junction nucleotides: 1. CDR3 nucleotide sequence: TGTGCCAGCAGTGAAGGGGACAGGGGGACCTACGAGCAGTACTTC. Its protein is CASSEGDRGTYEQYF.

Details on this clone: Other DNA sequences in this sample translate to the same CDR3. The chain has TRBV6-5 and TRBJ1-1, with D maybe TRBD1 (6 bases). CDR1 is MNHEY and CDR2 is SVGAGI in the germline V gene. The CDR3 contains 13 residues. Trimming removed 5 bases at V and 1 base at J, with 8 bases between. CDR3 loop: CASSRTENTEAFF. DNA of the CDR3: TGTGCCAGCAGTCGGACAGAGAACACTGAAGCTTTCTTT.

CDR3 residues: CASSSPSGGDTDTQYF. The CDR3 coding sequence is TGTGCCAGCAGCTCCCCCAGTGGAGGGGACACAGATACGCAGTATTTT. The chain is built from TRBV11-2 and TRBJ2-3, with a possible D match to TRBD2 (6 bases). The CDR3 sequence is 16 residues long. V shed 4 bases and J shed 2 bases, with 16 bases lying between them. CDR1 SGHAT and CDR2 FQNNGV come from the germline V gene. The full variable domain, rest sourced from reference TRBV11-2 and TRBJ2-3, is EAGVAQSPRYKIIEKRQSVAFWCNPISGHATLYWYQQILGQGPKLLIQFQNNGVVDDSQLPKDRFSAERLKGVDSTLKIQPAKLEDSAVYLCASSSPSGGDTDTQYFGPGTRLTVL.

This chain links TRBV3-1 (or the pseudogene TRBV3-2) with TRBJ1-2; TRBD1 matches at 9 bases. The CDR3 totals 16 residues. The germline gives CDR1 LGHDT, CDR2 YNNKEL (reference sequence). The V gene end was trimmed by 2 bases and the J gene end by 4 bases; junction bases not matched to a gene: 8. The CDR3 sequence: CASSQRWTGAFYGYTF. The CDR3 nucleotides are TGTGCCAGCAGCCAACGATGGACAGGGGCATTCTATGGCTACACCTTC.

V usage is TRBV7-2 and J usage is TRBJ1-3; D gene unclear. The CDR3 runs to 15 residues. The germline V gene encodes CDR1 SGHTA and CDR2 FQGNSA. The V and J ends lost 5 bases and 5 bases respectively, with 16 bases between them. CDR3 amino acids: CASSRVAGARNTIYF. The CDR3 DNA sequence: TGTGCCAGCAGCAGAGTGGCGGGAGCGAGAAACACCATATATTTT. Based on the CDR3 plus reference TRBV7-2 and TRBJ1-3, the full variable domain is GAGVSQSPSNKVTEKGKDVELRCDPISGHTALYWYRQSLGQGLEFLIYFQGNSAPDKSGLPSDRFSAERTGGSVSTLTIQRTQQEDSAVYLCASSRVAGARNTIYFGEGSWLTVV.

The gene calls are TRBV19 and TRBJ2-2, with 11 bases aligning to TRBD2. Germline CDR1 reads LNHDA; CDR2 reads SQIVND (reference sequence). The CDR3 contains 15 residues. V was clipped by 6 bases and J by 4 bases; unmatched bases: 4. The DNA for the CDR3 is TGTGCCAGTAGAAAGGGACTAGCGGTCACCGGGGAGCTGTTTTTT. Amino acid sequence: CASRKGLAVTGELFF. The complete variable domain, with remaining parts taken from reference TRBV19 and TRBJ2-2, reads DGGITQSPKYLFRKEGQNVTLSCEQNLNHDAMYWYRQDPGQGLRLIYYSQIVNDFQKGDIAEGYSVSREKKESFPLTVTSAQKNPTAFYLCASRKGLAVTGELFFGEGSRLTVL.

This chain uses TRBV3-1 (or the pseudogene TRBV3-2) with TRBJ2-7; D perhaps matches TRBD2 (5 bases). The CDR3 contains 16 residues. The V gene lost 0 bases and the J gene lost 0 bases, with 12 bases spanning the gap. Germline CDR1 LGHDT, CDR2 YNNKEL (reference sequence). This CDR3 is CASSQDGLGISYEQYF. CDR3 bases: TGTGCCAGCAGCCAAGACGGACTGGGAATCTCCTACGAGCAGTACTTC.

The rearrangement joins TRBV4-3 to TRBJ2-1; 7 bases fit TRBD1. Germline trimming cut 2 bases from V and 4 bases from J; bases unmatched to any gene: 2. The CDR3 runs to 14 residues. Germline CDR1 reads LGHNA; CDR2 reads YSLEER. CDR3 bases: TGCGCCAGCAGCCAACAGGGACAGTACAATGAGCAGTTCTTC. Residues: CASSQQGQYNEQFF.

The chain links TRBV11-2 to TRBJ1-3; 7 nucleotides agree with TRBD1. CDR1 is SGHAT, CDR2 FQNNGV, per germline. There are 15 residues in the CDR3. Trimming removed 5 bases from V and 0 bases from J; junction bases left unmatched: 4. CDR3 nucleotides: TGTGCCAGCAGCACCGGGACAGCCTCTGGAAACACCATATATTTT. Amino acids: CASSTGTASGNTIYF.

The CDR3 here is CASSQETFRETQYF. The CDR3 DNA follows: TGTGCCAGCAGCCAAGAGACTTTTAGGGAGACCCAGTACTTC. The chain combines TRBV4-2 with TRBJ2-5, with D unclear. Germline CDR1 LGHNA, CDR2 YNFKEQ. CDR3 length: 14 residues. With 0 bases removed from V and 5 bases from J, the gap between germline ends came to 10 bases.

J is TRBJ1-1 and V is TRBV25-1; D unclear. Germline CDR1 is MGHDK and CDR2 is SYGVNS. The length of the CDR3 is 16 residues. V lost 4 bases, J lost 3 bases, and 18 bases lay in between. CDR3 nucleotides: TGTGCCAGCAGTGGGCGGGCCTTCGTGCGGGACACTGAAGCTTTCTTT. This gives the protein CASSGRAFVRDTEAFF.

The chain employs TRBV27 and TRBJ2-1; D is perhaps TRBD1 (6 bases). This CDR3 has 13 residues. Deletions cut 5 bases from V and 15 bases from J, with 20 bases between. CDR1 MNHEY and CDR2 SMNVEV come from the germline V gene (reference sequence). The CDR3 protein is CASSPFRGTSRFF. The CDR3 nucleotides are TGTGCCAGCAGTCCATTTAGAGGGACAAGCAGGTTCTTC.

As to this clone: One junction end disagrees with the germline gene, perhaps due to a read error. This sequence joins TRBV2 and TRBJ2-7, with D unclear. Germline V gene sequence: CDR1 SNHLY, CDR2 FYNNEI. This CDR3 contains 11 residues. CDR3: CASSEAEAHRF. DNA of the CDR3: TGTGCCAGCAGTGAAGCAGAGGCACATCGGTTC.

The genes are TRBV21-1 and TRBJ1-2. TRBV21-1 is termed a pseudogene. The CDR3 has 15 residues. The CDR3: CASIKGAFKNYGYTF. CDR3 coding DNA: TGTGCCAGCATCAAGGGAGCCTTCAAGAACTATGGCTACACCTTC.

This clone was detected a few times. V is TRBV7-9 and J is TRBJ2-2, with D hard to call. Germline values: CDR1 SEHNR, CDR2 FQNEAQ (reference sequence). The CDR3 has 14 amino acids. Trimming took 5 bases from V and 6 from J, leaving 13 bases between them. Written as DNA, the CDR3 is TGTGCCAGCAGCCCTGACACCCTATCCGGGGAGCTGTTTTTT. Its protein is CASSPDTLSGELFF.

The chain combines TRBV6-2 or TRBV6-3 with TRBJ1-3; the D gene is possibly TRBD1 (5 bases). The germline V gene has CDR1 MNHEY and CDR2 SVGEGT. The CDR3 covers 15 residues. V lost 5 bases, J lost 2 bases, and 13 bases lay in between. The CDR3 bases are TGTGCCAGCAGTCCCGACAGAATACCTGGAAACACCATATATTTT. This gives the protein CASSPDRIPGNTIYF.

The V and J genes are TRBV19 and TRBJ1-6; TRBD1 matches at 7 bases. The CDR3 is 15 residues long. Germline assignment: CDR1 LNHDA and CDR2 SQIVND (reference sequence). V lost 4 bases and J lost 9; bases outside the gene matches: 9. The CDR3 sequence is CASSRQGGESSPLHF. CDR3 sequence (DNA): TGTGCCAGTAGTAGACAGGGAGGCGAGAGTTCACCCCTCCACTTT.

This chain links TRBV5-6 with TRBJ1-1; D gene uncertain. The CDR3 has 12 residues. The germline V gene has CDR1 SGHDT and CDR2 YYEEEE. Deletions cut 5 bases from V and 7 bases from J, with 12 bases between. CDR3 nucleotide sequence: TGTGCCAGCAGTTTGTACGAGTTTGAAGCTTTCTTT. Translating it yields CASSLYEFEAFF.